Shown below are 25 T cell receptor beta chains from a single sample sequenced in a study of cytomegalovirus exposure and HLA in healthy donors (dated by TCRdb to 2016 to 2017). Libraries came from the immunoSEQ multiplex PCR assay. The immuneACCESS repertoire file appears here via TCRdb, limited to in-frame rearrangements. These files lack a portion of the clones; in checked studies, under half of the deficit traces to unresolved V genes, and the cause of the others is not known. The sample has fewer than 250,000 clones on record, more than 75% of them singletons. Jointly, the top ten make up less than 3% of the sample. The sample was PBMCs. Receptors originate from a man in his late teens or twenties in good health and CMV-seronegative.

V is TRBV4-2 and J is TRBJ2-6; the match to TRBD1 covers 7 bases. Losses at the gene ends were 3 bases for V and 0 bases for J; bases not matched to a gene: 11. There are 19 residues in the CDR3. Germline CDR1 reads LGHNA; CDR2 reads YNFKEQ. CDR3 amino acids: CASSHLRQGLVSGANVLTF. CDR3 DNA sequence: TGTGCCAGCAGCCACTTACGACAGGGTTTGGTCTCTGGGGCCAACGTCCTGACTTTC.

The chain couples TRBV30 to TRBJ1-3, with D uncertain. Per the germline V gene, CDR1 is GTSNPN and CDR2 is SVGIG (reference sequence). This CDR3 contains 13 residues. Trimming removed 3 bases at V and 1 base at J, with 7 bases between. The CDR3 loop is CAWSGGSGNTIYF. The CDR3 DNA follows: TGTGCCTGGAGCGGCGGTTCTGGAAACACCATATATTTT. The variable domain in full, completed from reference TRBV30 and TRBJ1-3, reads SQTIHQWPATLVQPVGSPLSLECTVEGTSNPNLYWYRQAAGRGLQLLFYSVGIGQISSEVPQNLSASRPQDRQFILSSKKLLLSDSGFYLCAWSGGSGNTIYFGEGSWLTVV.

The chain joins TRBV12-5 to TRBJ1-3; 8 bases fit TRBD1. Germline trimming cut 1 base from V and 0 bases from J; bases unmatched to any gene: 2. The CDR3 covers 16 residues. Germline lookup yields CDR1 LGHNT and CDR2 FRNRAP. CDR3 sequence: CASGLGQGSSGNTIYF. The CDR3, as DNA: TGTGCTAGTGGTTTGGGACAGGGGAGCTCTGGAAACACCATATATTTT.

This clone was recorded once. This chain links TRBV7-9 with TRBJ1-2; no clear D gene. Trimming pared 1 base from V and 4 bases from J, leaving 7 bases between. This CDR3 has 13 residues. CDR1 is SEHNR, CDR2 FQNEAQ, per germline (reference sequence). CDR3 nucleotides: TGTGCCAGCAGCTTAGACGGTTCCTATGGCTACACCTTC. Its protein is CASSLDGSYGYTF.

The V gene is TRBV30, the J gene TRBJ2-5; 9 bases line up with TRBD1. Looked up from germline, CDR1 is GTSNPN and CDR2 is SVGIG (reference sequence). V shed 5 bases, J shed 2 bases, and the junction held 0 bases outside the gene matches. The CDR3 consists of 12 residues. The chain's CDR3 is CAWDRGQETQYF. The CDR3 DNA reads TGTGCCTGGGACAGGGGGCAAGAGACCCAGTACTTC.

The chain's CDR3 is CASSPQGTNSPLHF. In DNA, the CDR3 is TGTGCCAGCAGCCCACAGGGGACAAATTCACCCCTCCACTTT. The chain carries TRBV9 and TRBJ1-6; 7 bases agree with TRBD1. Germline CDR1 reads SGDLS; CDR2 reads YYNGEE. The CDR3 runs to 14 residues. The junction had 5 bases not matched to a gene; V was cut back by 4 bases and J by 7 bases. Variable domain in full (rest from reference TRBV9 and TRBJ1-6): DSGVTQTPKHLITATGQRVTLRCSPRSGDLSVYWYQQSLDQGLQFLIQYYNGEERAKGNILERFSAQQFPDLHSELNLSSLELGDSALYFCASSPQGTNSPLHFGNGTRLTVT.

The rearrangement links TRBV11-2 to TRBJ2-3; 8 nucleotides agree with TRBD2. This CDR3 spans 18 amino acids. CDR1 and CDR2 (germline): SGHAT, FQNNGV. After removal of 2 bases from V and 9 bases from J, the junction contained 19 bases not matched to a gene. The chain's CDR3 is CASSLSPPSGSPQATQYF. CDR3 bases: TGTGCCAGCAGCTTATCCCCCCCCAGCGGGAGCCCACAGGCAACGCAGTATTTT.

The CDR3 DNA follows: TGTGCCAGCAGTTTAAGGGGTAGGGAAGAGACCCAGTACTTC. As protein: CASSLRGREETQYF. This chain connects TRBV28 to TRBJ2-5, with D possibly TRBD1 on 5 matching bases. Trimming removed 2 bases at V and 3 bases at J, with 10 bases between. The CDR3 runs to 14 residues. The germline V gene encodes CDR1 MDHEN and CDR2 SYDVKM.

The rearrangement joins TRBV7-8 to TRBJ2-3; 9 bases agree with TRBD1. This CDR3 comprises 15 residues. Germline CDR1 and CDR2: SGHVS and FQNEAQ. The ends lost 5 bases at V and 8 bases at J; junction bases unmatched: 11. The CDR3 loop reads CASSLGTGQRATQYF. DNA for the CDR3: TGTGCCAGCAGCCTCGGGACAGGGCAACGGGCTACGCAGTATTTT.

This chain links TRBV30 with TRBJ2-7; 8 nucleotides align to TRBD2. Looked up from germline, CDR1 is GTSNPN and CDR2 is SVGIG (reference sequence). The CDR3 length is 14 residues. Trimming cost V 1 base and J 7 bases; bases outside gene matches: 9. This chain's CDR3 is CAWSGVAGTGEQYF. CDR3 coding DNA: TGTGCCTGGAGTGGAGTAGCGGGGACGGGAGAGCAGTACTTC.

The genes are TRBV6-5 and TRBJ2-7; a weak D match, TRBD1 (6 bases). This CDR3 has 15 residues. Per the germline V gene, CDR1 is MNHEY and CDR2 is SVGAGI. Trimming shortened V by 5 bases and J by 5 bases, and 19 bases separated the two germline ends. In DNA form, the CDR3 reads TGTGCCAGCAGTGGCCTAGTACAGGGCCGCCACGAGCAGTACTTC. It translates to CASSGLVQGRHEQYF.

This chain connects TRBV7-8 to TRBJ2-3; no clear D gene. Per the germline V gene, CDR1 is SGHVS and CDR2 is FQNEAQ. Trimming took 4 bases from V and 1 from J, leaving 9 bases between them. This CDR3 is built from 14 residues. The CDR3 loop is CASSYREGTDTQYF. The DNA for the CDR3 is TGTGCCAGCAGCTACCGTGAGGGCACAGATACGCAGTATTTT.

The CDR3 reads CATSRGGEAYEQYF. CDR3 DNA: TGTGCCACCAGCAGAGGGGGAGAAGCCTACGAGCAGTACTTC. The chain joins TRBV15 to TRBJ2-7, with a tentative D call TRBD2 (5 bases). V lost 1 base and J lost 2, with 9 bases in between. Per germline, CDR1 LNHNV and CDR2 YYDKDF (reference sequence). There are 14 residues in the CDR3. Combining the CDR3 with reference TRBV15 and TRBJ2-7 gives the whole variable domain DAMVIQNPRYQVTQFGKPVTLSCSQTLNHNVMYWYQQKSSQAPKLLFHYYDKDFNNEADTPDNFQSRRPNTSFCFLDIRSPGLGDTAMYLCATSRGGEAYEQYFGPGTRLTVT.

Concerning this clone: The junction departs from germline at one end; a sequencing error may be responsible. The chain recombines TRBV28 with TRBJ2-7; possibly TRBD2 for D (6 bases). Germline CDR1 MDHEN, CDR2 SYDVKM. The CDR3 has 14 residues. The CDR3 DNA is TGTGCCAGCAGTCCATCTATGCGGGGATGGTTTTTGTTTTTC. Its protein is CASSPSMRGWFLFF.

The chain is built from TRBV7-8 and TRBJ1-4; D gene ambiguous. V lost 2 bases to trimming and J lost 2 bases, with 9 bases between them. This CDR3 is built from 15 residues. The germline V gene has CDR1 SGHVS and CDR2 FQNEAQ. This CDR3 reads CASSLSSGTNEKLFF. The CDR3 DNA follows: TGTGCCAGCAGCTTAAGTTCGGGGACTAATGAAAAACTGTTTTTT. The complete variable domain, with remaining parts taken from reference TRBV7-8 and TRBJ1-4, reads GAGVSQSPRYKVAKRGQDVALRCDPISGHVSLFWYQQALGQGPEFLTYFQNEAQLDKSGLPSDRFFAERPEGSVSTLKIQRTQQEDSAVYLCASSLSSGTNEKLFFGSGTQLSVL.

This chain links TRBV5-1 with TRBJ1-1; D remains unclear. The CDR3 extends over 14 amino acids. V shed 2 bases and J shed 3 bases, with 11 bases lying between them. Germline CDR1 reads SGHRS; CDR2 reads YFSETQ. The CDR3 coding sequence is TGCGCCAGCAGCTTCCTTGGGCGGGACACTGAAGCTTTCTTT. Amino acids: CASSFLGRDTEAFF.

The chain employs TRBV6-1 and TRBJ2-5; 7 bases agree with TRBD1. J lost 4 bases, V lost 3 bases, and 2 bases had no gene match. The length of the CDR3 is 13 residues. Germline loops: CDR1 MNHNS, CDR2 SASEGT. The CDR3 nucleotides are TGTGCCAGCAGTGAGACAGGGTCAGAGACCCAGTACTTC. This encodes CASSETGSETQYF.

V and J are TRBV28 and TRBJ2-7; 7 bases are shared with TRBD2. V gave up 7 bases and J gave up 2 bases; unmatched junction bases: 11. CDR3 length equals 15 residues. Germline V CDR1 and CDR2: MDHEN, SYDVKM. CDR3 region: CASTTLSGATYEQYF. The CDR3 region has the DNA TGTGCCAGCACGACCCTCAGCGGGGCCACCTACGAGCAGTACTTC.

The chain carries TRBV27 and TRBJ2-7; D is uncertain. Trimming took off 6 bases at V and 3 bases at J, with 9 bases between the two ends. Per the germline V gene, CDR1 is MNHEY and CDR2 is SMNVEV (reference sequence). The CDR3 covers 12 residues. The chain's CDR3 is CASRAGNYEQYF. The CDR3, as DNA: TGTGCCAGCAGAGCAGGAAACTACGAGCAGTACTTC.

This chain uses TRBV15 with TRBJ1-5; D call uncertain. Trimming stripped 3 bases from V and 4 bases from J, with 10 bases between. CDR3 size: 14 residues. Germline CDR1 LNHNV, CDR2 YYDKDF (reference sequence). The CDR3 spells CATSRGQINQPQHF. CDR3 DNA: TGTGCCACCAGCAGGGGCCAGATTAATCAGCCCCAGCATTTT.

This clone has more than one count but fewer than ten. The same CDR3 arises from other DNA sequences in this sample as well. The rearrangement uses TRBV28 and TRBJ2-7; 7 bases agree with TRBD2. The CDR3 consists of 14 residues. Germline trimming cut 2 bases from V and 0 bases from J; bases unmatched to any gene: 1. The V gene's germline CDR1 is MDHEN and CDR2 SYDVKM. DNA for the CDR3: TGTGCCAGCAGTTTAGGCGGGAGCTCCTACGAGCAGTACTTC. Amino acid sequence: CASSLGGSSYEQYF.

The rearrangement joins TRBV11-2 to TRBJ2-3; 8 bases align to TRBD2. The CDR3 has 16 amino acids. CDR1 is SGHAT, CDR2 FQNNGV, per germline. Trimming removed 6 bases from V and 3 bases from J; junction bases left unmatched: 11. CDR3 loop: CASRSRASGSTDTQYF. Here the CDR3 DNA reads TGTGCCAGCAGATCTAGAGCAAGCGGGAGTACAGATACGCAGTATTTT.

The chain has TRBV28 and TRBJ1-3; no definite D call. The CDR3 totals 13 residues. Germline V gene data show CDR1 as MDHEN and CDR2 as SYDVKM. V lost 7 bases, J lost 1 base, and 8 bases lay in between. CDR3 residues: CASTTTSGNTIYF. Here the CDR3 DNA reads TGTGCCAGCACTACCACGTCTGGAAACACCATATATTTT. The whole variable domain, filled in from reference TRBV28 and TRBJ1-3, reads DVKVTQSSRYLVKRTGEKVFLECVQDMDHENMFWYRQDPGLGLRLIYFSYDVKMKEKGDIPEGYSVSREKKERFSLILESASTNQTSMYLCASTTTSGNTIYFGEGSWLTVV.

The chain joins TRBV28 to TRBJ2-5; D is perhaps TRBD2 (5 bases). V was cut by 6 bases and J by 2 bases, with 10 bases left in between. This CDR3 has 13 residues. Germline lookup yields CDR1 MDHEN and CDR2 SYDVKM. The CDR3 DNA reads as TGTGCCAGCAGATGGACTTCTCAAGAGACCCAGTACTTC. This gives the protein CASRWTSQETQYF.

DNA of the CDR3: TGTGCCAGCTCACCGGGAGGGGTTGAAGCTTTCTTT. This encodes CASSPGGVEAFF. V usage is TRBV18 and J usage is TRBJ1-1; D perhaps matches TRBD1 (5 bases). The V end lost 3 bases, the J end lost 7 bases, and 9 bases lay between the germline ends. The CDR3 has 12 residues. Germline assignment: CDR1 KGHSH and CDR2 LQKENI.